This T cell receptor beta chain was captured in a study of blood T cells in healthy people across ages. This clonotype was seen a few times. Antigen specificity is unknown. With each sample, at least 5 micrograms of total RNA were extracted. Findings of the study overall: While age rose, TCR beta diversity per million T cells dropped in a roughly linear way. Among long-lived donors, naive CD4+ cells were more numerous and diversity higher than in aged donors.

The CDR3 consists of 13 residues. The V end lost 1 base, the J end lost 6 bases, and 12 bases lay between the germline ends. CDR1 is DFQATT and CDR2 is SNEGSKA in the germline V gene (reference sequence). It was with a sample-barcoded 5' primer and a J-beta primer mix that a second PCR of about 7 to 12 cycles was run. A template-switch adaptor that had 12 random nucleotides put a tag on each cDNA molecule. In TCRdb, the 5' RACE reads were re-called with MiXCR into one record per CDR3 protein. The sample shows about a million distinct CDR3 sequences, roughly 51% of them seen only once. The sequenced sample consisted of blood. The chain couples TRBV20-1 to TRBJ1-1; D remains ambiguous. The sequence was collected from a woman in her sixties in good health. The chain's CDR3 is CSARGGWVAEAFF. The CDR3 DNA reads as TGCAGTGCTAGAGGTGGCTGGGTCGCTGAAGCTTTCTTT.